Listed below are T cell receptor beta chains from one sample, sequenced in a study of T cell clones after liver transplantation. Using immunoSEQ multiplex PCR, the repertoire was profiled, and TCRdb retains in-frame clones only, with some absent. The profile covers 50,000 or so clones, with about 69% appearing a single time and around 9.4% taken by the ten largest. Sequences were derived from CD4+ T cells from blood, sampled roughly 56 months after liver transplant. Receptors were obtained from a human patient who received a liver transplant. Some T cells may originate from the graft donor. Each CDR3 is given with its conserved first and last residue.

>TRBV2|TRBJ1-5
CASVQQGADQPQHF
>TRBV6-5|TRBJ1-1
CASSYRFSNTEAFF
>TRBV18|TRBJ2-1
CASSPLMGNEQFF
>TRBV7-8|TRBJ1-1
CASSLQVLNTEAFF
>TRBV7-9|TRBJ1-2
CASSLATGRTGKGYTF
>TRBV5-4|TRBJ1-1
CASSLDSEAFF
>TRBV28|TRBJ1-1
CASRHQADTEAFF
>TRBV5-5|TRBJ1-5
CASSLGAGVWGQPQHF
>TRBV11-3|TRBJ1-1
CASSLDSLNTEAFF
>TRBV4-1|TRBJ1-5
CASSREGPQRGNQPQHF
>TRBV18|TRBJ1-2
CASSPPTGRDYGYTF
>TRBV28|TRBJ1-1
CASRLPGRADTEAFF
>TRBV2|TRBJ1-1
CASSDAGPSEAFF
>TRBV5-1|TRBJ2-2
CASSLGLLGGDTGELFF
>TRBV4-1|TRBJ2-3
CASRSSGTDTQYF
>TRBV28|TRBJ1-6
CASSLQGRNSPLHF